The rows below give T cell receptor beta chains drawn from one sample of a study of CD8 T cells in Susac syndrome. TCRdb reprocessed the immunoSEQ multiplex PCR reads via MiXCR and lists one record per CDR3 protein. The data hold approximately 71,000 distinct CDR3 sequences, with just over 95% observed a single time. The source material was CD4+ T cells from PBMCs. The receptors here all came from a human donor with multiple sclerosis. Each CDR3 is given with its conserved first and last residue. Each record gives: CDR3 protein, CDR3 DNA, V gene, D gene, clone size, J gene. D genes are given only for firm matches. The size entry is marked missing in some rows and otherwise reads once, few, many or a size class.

CDR3 protein: CASSEHGGNTEAFF; CDR3 DNA: TGTGCCAGCAGTGAACACGGGGGGAACACTGAAGCTTTCTTT; V gene: TRBV2; D gene: NA; clone size: once; J gene: TRBJ1-1
CDR3 protein: CASSTGTGSVVVTFF; CDR3 DNA: TGCGCCAGCAGCACCGGGACAGGGAGCGTAGTCGTGACTTTCTTT; V gene: TRBV5-1; D gene: TRBD1; clone size: NA; J gene: TRBJ1-1
CDR3 protein: CATSDPRQGSSGANVLTF; CDR3 DNA: TGTGCCACCAGTGACCCTCGACAGGGGAGCTCTGGGGCCAACGTCCTGACTTTC; V gene: TRBV24-1; D gene: TRBD1; clone size: NA; J gene: TRBJ2-6
CDR3 protein: CSVDRGNTIYF; CDR3 DNA: TGCAGCGTGGACAGGGGAAACACCATATATTTT; V gene: TRBV29-1; D gene: TRBD1; clone size: NA; J gene: TRBJ1-3
CDR3 protein: CATSLGSSQETQYF; CDR3 DNA: TGTGCCACCAGCCTCGGCAGCTCCCAAGAGACCCAGTACTTC; V gene: TRBV15; D gene: NA; clone size: NA; J gene: TRBJ2-5
CDR3 protein: CASSLDGGYYEQYF; CDR3 DNA: TGTGCCAGCAGCTTAGACGGGGGATACTACGAGCAGTACTTC; V gene: TRBV7-9; D gene: NA; clone size: few; J gene: TRBJ2-7
CDR3 protein: CSARGRRAKLTDTQYF; CDR3 DNA: TGCAGTGCTAGAGGTCGGCGGGCAAAACTCACAGATACGCAGTATTTT; V gene: TRBV20-1; D gene: NA; clone size: NA; J gene: TRBJ2-3
CDR3 protein: CASSDGTGTYGYTF; CDR3 DNA: TGTGCCAGCAGTGATGGGACAGGGACCTATGGCTACACCTTC; V gene: TRBV2; D gene: TRBD1; clone size: NA; J gene: TRBJ1-2
CDR3 protein: CASSYGDSYNEQFF; CDR3 DNA: TGCGCCAGCAGCTACGGGGACTCCTACAATGAGCAGTTCTTC; V gene: TRBV5-1; D gene: NA; clone size: NA; J gene: TRBJ2-1
CDR3 protein: CSVLPSRGGNTEAFF; CDR3 DNA: TGCAGCGTGCTCCCCTCGAGGGGTGGGAACACTGAAGCTTTCTTT; V gene: TRBV29-1; D gene: NA; clone size: NA; J gene: TRBJ1-1
CDR3 protein: CASSLGTEQFF; CDR3 DNA: TGTGCCAGCAGCTTGGGGACTGAGCAGTTCTTC; V gene: TRBV5-6; D gene: NA; clone size: NA; J gene: TRBJ2-1
CDR3 protein: CSVEPQGSDTQYF; CDR3 DNA: TGCAGCGTTGAACCCCAGGGGTCAGATACGCAGTATTTT; V gene: TRBV29-1; D gene: NA; clone size: few; J gene: TRBJ2-3
CDR3 protein: CATSEATGASGYTF; CDR3 DNA: TGTGCCACCAGTGAAGCCACAGGGGCTAGTGGCTACACCTTC; V gene: TRBV24-1; D gene: TRBD1; clone size: NA; J gene: TRBJ1-2
CDR3 protein: CASATDGGAGGYTF; CDR3 DNA: TGTGCCAGCGCAACGGATGGGGGCGCGGGAGGCTACACCTTC; V gene: TRBV7-2; D gene: NA; clone size: NA; J gene: TRBJ1-2
CDR3 protein: CSARHYRDRNEKLFF; CDR3 DNA: TGCAGTGCTAGACACTACCGGGACAGAAATGAAAAACTGTTTTTT; V gene: TRBV20-1; D gene: TRBD1; clone size: NA; J gene: TRBJ1-4
CDR3 protein: CSVGEPGAKNIQYF; CDR3 DNA: TGCAGCGTGGGAGAACCGGGCGCCAAAAACATTCAGTACTTC; V gene: TRBV29-1; D gene: NA; clone size: NA; J gene: TRBJ2-4
CDR3 protein: CASSFEPSEQYF; CDR3 DNA: TGTGCCAGCAGCTTTGAACCCAGCGAGCAGTACTTC; V gene: TRBV7-2; D gene: NA; clone size: NA; J gene: TRBJ2-7
CDR3 protein: CASSLSGGYSYEQYF; CDR3 DNA: TGTGCCAGCTCACTTAGCGGGGGCTATTCCTACGAGCAGTACTTC; V gene: TRBV18; D gene: TRBD2; clone size: NA; J gene: TRBJ2-7
CDR3 protein: CASSVAGTAYEQYF; CDR3 DNA: TGTGCCAGCAGCGTTGCCGGGACAGCCTACGAGCAGTACTTC; V gene: TRBV7-9; D gene: TRBD1; clone size: NA; J gene: TRBJ2-7
CDR3 protein: CASSKTGGAETQYF; CDR3 DNA: TGTGCCAGCAGCAAGACAGGGGGCGCGGAGACCCAGTACTTC; V gene: TRBV12-3/TRBV12-4; D gene: TRBD1; clone size: NA; J gene: TRBJ2-5
CDR3 protein: CASSLTGWNSPLHF; CDR3 DNA: TGTGCCAGCAGCCTGACAGGGTGGAATTCACCCCTCCACTTT; V gene: TRBV7-9; D gene: TRBD1; clone size: once; J gene: TRBJ1-6
CDR3 protein: CASSFRSGGASDTQYF; CDR3 DNA: TGTGCCAGCAGTTTCAGGAGCGGGGGGGCCAGCGATACGCAGTATTTT; V gene: TRBV12-3/TRBV12-4; D gene: TRBD2; clone size: once; J gene: TRBJ2-3
CDR3 protein: CASSLIRGRQETQYF; CDR3 DNA: TGTGCCAGCAGCTTAATCCGGGGAAGGCAAGAGACCCAGTACTTC; V gene: TRBV7-8; D gene: NA; clone size: NA; J gene: TRBJ2-5
CDR3 protein: CASSLDPGTGDEELFF; CDR3 DNA: TGCGCCAGCAGCTTGGACCCCGGGACAGGGGATGAAGAACTGTTTTTT; V gene: TRBV5-1; D gene: TRBD1; clone size: NA; J gene: TRBJ1-4
CDR3 protein: CASSDLGQGNSPLHF; CDR3 DNA: TGTGCCAGCAGTGATTTGGGACAGGGTAATTCACCCCTCCACTTT; V gene: TRBV2; D gene: TRBD1; clone size: once; J gene: TRBJ1-6
CDR3 protein: CASSRDRLNTGELFF; CDR3 DNA: TGTGCCAGCAGTCGTGACAGGCTGAACACCGGGGAGCTGTTTTTT; V gene: TRBV3-1; D gene: NA; clone size: NA; J gene: TRBJ2-2
CDR3 protein: CASSPRGERLQETQYF; CDR3 DNA: TGTGCCAGCAGCCCCCGGGGGGAGCGGTTACAAGAGACCCAGTACTTC; V gene: TRBV12-3/TRBV12-4; D gene: TRBD2; clone size: NA; J gene: TRBJ2-5
CDR3 protein: CATSDGGEQFF; CDR3 DNA: TGTGCCACCAGTGATGGGGGAGAGCAGTTCTTC; V gene: TRBV24-1; D gene: NA; clone size: NA; J gene: TRBJ2-1
CDR3 protein: CAWTQNWGNEKLFF; CDR3 DNA: TGTGCCTGGACCCAAAACTGGGGGAATGAAAAACTGTTTTTT; V gene: TRBV30; D gene: NA; clone size: NA; J gene: TRBJ1-4
CDR3 protein: CASSNRDIYEQYF; CDR3 DNA: TGCGCCAGCAGCAACAGGGACATCTACGAGCAGTACTTC; V gene: TRBV5-1; D gene: NA; clone size: once; J gene: TRBJ2-7